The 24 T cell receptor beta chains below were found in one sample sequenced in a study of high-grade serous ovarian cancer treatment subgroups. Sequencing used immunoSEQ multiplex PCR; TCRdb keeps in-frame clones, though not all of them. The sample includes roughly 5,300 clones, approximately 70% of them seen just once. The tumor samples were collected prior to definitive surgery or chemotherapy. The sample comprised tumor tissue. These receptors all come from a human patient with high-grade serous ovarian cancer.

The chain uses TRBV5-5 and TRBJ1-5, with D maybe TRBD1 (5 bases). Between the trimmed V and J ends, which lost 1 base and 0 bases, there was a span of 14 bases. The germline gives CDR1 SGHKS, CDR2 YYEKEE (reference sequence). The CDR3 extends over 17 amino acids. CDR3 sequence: CASSLFLTELSNQPQHF. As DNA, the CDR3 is TGTGCCAGCAGCTTGTTTTTGACAGAACTTAGCAATCAGCCCCAGCATTTT.

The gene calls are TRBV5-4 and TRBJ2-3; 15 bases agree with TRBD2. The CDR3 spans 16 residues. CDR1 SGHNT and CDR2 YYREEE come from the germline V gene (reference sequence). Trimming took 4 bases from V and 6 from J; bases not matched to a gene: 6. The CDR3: CASSTRTSGGADTQYF. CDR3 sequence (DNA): TGTGCCAGCAGCACACGGACTAGCGGGGGGGCGGATACGCAGTATTTT.

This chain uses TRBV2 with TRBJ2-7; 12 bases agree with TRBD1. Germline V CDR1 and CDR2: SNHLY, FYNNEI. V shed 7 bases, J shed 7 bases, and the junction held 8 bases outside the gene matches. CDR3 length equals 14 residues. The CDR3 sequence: CASTSGTGGGEQYF. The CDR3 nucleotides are TGTGCCAGCACCTCCGGGACAGGGGGCGGGGAGCAGTACTTC.

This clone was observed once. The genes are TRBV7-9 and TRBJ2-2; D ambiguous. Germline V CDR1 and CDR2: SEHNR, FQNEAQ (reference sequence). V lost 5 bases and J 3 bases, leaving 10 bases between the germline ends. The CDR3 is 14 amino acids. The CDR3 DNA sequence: TGTGCCAGCAGCCGACCGACCCACACCGGGGAGCTGTTTTTT. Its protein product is CASSRPTHTGELFF.

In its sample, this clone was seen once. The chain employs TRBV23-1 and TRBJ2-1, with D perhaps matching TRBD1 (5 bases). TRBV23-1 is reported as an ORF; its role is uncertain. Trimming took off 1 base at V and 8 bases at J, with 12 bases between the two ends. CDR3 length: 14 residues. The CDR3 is CASSQCCRAHEQFF. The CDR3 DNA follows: TGCGCCAGCAGTCAATGTTGCAGGGCCCATGAGCAGTTCTTC.

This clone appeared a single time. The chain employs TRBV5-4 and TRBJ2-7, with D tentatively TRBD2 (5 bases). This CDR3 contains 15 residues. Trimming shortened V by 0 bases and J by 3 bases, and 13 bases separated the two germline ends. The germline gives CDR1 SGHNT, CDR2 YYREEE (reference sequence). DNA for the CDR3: TGTGCCAGCAGCTTGGTGGCAGGACTTCACTACGAGCAGTACTTC. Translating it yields CASSLVAGLHYEQYF.

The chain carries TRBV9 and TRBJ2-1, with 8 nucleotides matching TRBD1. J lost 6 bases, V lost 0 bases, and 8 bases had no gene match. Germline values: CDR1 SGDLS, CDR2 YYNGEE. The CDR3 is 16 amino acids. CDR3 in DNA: TGTGCCAGCAGCGTAGGAGGGACAGGATTTGGCAATGAGCAGTTCTTC. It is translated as CASSVGGTGFGNEQFF.

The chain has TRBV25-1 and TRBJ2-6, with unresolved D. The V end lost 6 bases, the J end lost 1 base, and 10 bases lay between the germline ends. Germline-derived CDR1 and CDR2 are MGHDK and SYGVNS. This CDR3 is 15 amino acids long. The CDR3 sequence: CASRATTSGANVLTF. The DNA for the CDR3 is TGTGCCAGCAGGGCAACAACATCTGGGGCCAACGTCCTGACTTTC.

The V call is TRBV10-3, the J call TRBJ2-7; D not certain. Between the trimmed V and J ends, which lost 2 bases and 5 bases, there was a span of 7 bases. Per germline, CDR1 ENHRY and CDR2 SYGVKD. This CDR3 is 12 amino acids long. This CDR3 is CAISEPGHEQYV. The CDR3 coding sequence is TGTGCCATCAGTGAGCCTGGGCACGAGCAGTACGTC.

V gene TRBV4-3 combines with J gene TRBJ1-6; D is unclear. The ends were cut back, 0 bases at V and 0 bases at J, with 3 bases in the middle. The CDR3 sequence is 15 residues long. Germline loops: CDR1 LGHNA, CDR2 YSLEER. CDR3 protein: CASSQESSYNSPLHF. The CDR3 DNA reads TGCGCCAGCAGCCAAGAGAGCTCCTATAATTCACCCCTCCACTTT.

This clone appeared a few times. CDR3 DNA: TGTGCCAGCTCCCCAGCGGAGGGACGGAGCTCCTACAATGAGCAGTTCTTC. Translating it yields CASSPAEGRSSYNEQFF. The chain couples TRBV18 to TRBJ2-1; possible D gene TRBD2, 6 bases. Per germline, CDR1 KGHSH and CDR2 LQKENI. The CDR3 is 17 amino acids. Between the trimmed V and J ends, which lost 6 bases and 0 bases, there was a span of 18 bases.

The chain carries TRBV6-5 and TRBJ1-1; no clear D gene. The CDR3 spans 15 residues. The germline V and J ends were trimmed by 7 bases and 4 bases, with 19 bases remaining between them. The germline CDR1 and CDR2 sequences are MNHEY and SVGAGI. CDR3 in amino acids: CASTSPRGIRTEAFF. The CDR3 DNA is TGTGCCAGCACCTCCCCCCGGGGTATACGCACTGAAGCTTTCTTT.

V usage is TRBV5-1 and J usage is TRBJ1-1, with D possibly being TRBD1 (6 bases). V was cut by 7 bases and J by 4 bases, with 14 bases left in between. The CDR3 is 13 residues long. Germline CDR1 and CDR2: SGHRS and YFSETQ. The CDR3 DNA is TGCGCCAGCCACACGGACAGCCTCACTGAAGCTTTCTTT. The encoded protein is CASHTDSLTEAFF.

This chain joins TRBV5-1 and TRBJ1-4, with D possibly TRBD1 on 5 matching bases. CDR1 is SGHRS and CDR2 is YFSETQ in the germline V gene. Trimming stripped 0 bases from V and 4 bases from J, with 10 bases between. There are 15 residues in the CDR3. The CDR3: CASSLAGIINEKLFF. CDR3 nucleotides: TGCGCCAGCAGCTTGGCAGGGATTATTAATGAAAAACTGTTTTTT.

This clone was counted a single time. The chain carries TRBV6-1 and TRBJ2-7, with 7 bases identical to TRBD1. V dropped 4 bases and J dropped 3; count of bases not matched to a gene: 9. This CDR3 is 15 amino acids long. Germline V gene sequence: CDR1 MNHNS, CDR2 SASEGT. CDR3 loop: CASSVDQGGSYEQYV. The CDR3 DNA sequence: TGTGCCAGCAGTGTGGATCAAGGGGGCAGCTACGAGCAGTACGTC.

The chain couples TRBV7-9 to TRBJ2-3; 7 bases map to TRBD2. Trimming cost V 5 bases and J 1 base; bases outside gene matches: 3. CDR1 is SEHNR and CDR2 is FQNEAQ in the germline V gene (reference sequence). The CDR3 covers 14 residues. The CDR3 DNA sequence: TGTGCCAGCAGCCCAACTAGCGGCACAGATACGCAGTATTTT. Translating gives CASSPTSGTDTQYF.

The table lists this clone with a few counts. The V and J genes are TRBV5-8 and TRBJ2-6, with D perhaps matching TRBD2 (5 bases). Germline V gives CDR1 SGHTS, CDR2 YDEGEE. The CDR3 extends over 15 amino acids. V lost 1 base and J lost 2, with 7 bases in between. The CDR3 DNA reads TGTGCCAGCAGCTTGCGGGGAACTGGGGCCAACGTCCTGACTTTC. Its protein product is CASSLRGTGANVLTF.

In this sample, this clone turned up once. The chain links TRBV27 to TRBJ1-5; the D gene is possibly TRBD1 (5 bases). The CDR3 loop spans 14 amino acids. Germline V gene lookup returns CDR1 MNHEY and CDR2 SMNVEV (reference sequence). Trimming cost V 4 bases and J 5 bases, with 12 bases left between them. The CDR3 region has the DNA TGTGCCAGCAGTTCTCCAGGGCCGGATCAGCCCCAGCATTTT. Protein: CASSSPGPDQPQHF.

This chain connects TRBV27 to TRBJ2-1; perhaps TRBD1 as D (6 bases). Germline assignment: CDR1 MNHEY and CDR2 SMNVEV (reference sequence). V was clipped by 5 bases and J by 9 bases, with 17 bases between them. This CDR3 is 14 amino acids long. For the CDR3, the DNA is TGTGCCAGCAGTCCTAGGACAGTACGCGGTGAGCAGTTCTTC. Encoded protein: CASSPRTVRGEQFF.

The CDR3 reads CASSPSAQSGANVLTF. The CDR3 DNA reads as TGTGCCAGCAGCCCCTCCGCCCAGTCTGGGGCCAACGTCCTGACTTTC. The chain employs TRBV9 and TRBJ2-6; D remains unclear. CDR3 size: 16 residues. Germline V gene sequence: CDR1 SGDLS, CDR2 YYNGEE. Trimming left V 4 bases short and J 1 base short, with 12 bases between.

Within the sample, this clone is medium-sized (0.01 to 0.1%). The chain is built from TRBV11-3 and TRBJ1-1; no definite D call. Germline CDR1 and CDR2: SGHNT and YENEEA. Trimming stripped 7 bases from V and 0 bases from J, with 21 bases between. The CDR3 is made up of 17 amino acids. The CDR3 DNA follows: TGTGCCAGCACCCACCCGCGAGGCGGGATGATGAACACTGAAGCTTTCTTT. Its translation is CASTHPRGGMMNTEAFF. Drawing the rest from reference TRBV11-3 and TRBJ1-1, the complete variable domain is EAGVVQSPRYKIIEKKQPVAFWCNPISGHNTLYWYLQNLGQGPELLIRYENEEAVDDSQLPKDRFSAERLKGVDSTLKIQPAELGDSAVYLCASTHPRGGMMNTEAFFGQGTRLTVV.

The CDR3 is CASSQEVFGKNTEAFF. The CDR3 DNA reads as TGCGCCAGCAGCCAAGAAGTGTTCGGTAAGAACACTGAAGCTTTCTTT. The chain is built from TRBV4-1 and TRBJ1-1; D unclear. The CDR3 has 16 amino acids. The germline gives CDR1 MGHRA, CDR2 YSYEKL. V dropped 0 bases and J dropped 1 base, with 12 bases sitting between them.

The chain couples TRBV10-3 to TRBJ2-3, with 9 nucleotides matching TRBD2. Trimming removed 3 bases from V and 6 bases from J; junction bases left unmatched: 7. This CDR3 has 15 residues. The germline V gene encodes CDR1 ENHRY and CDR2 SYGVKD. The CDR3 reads CAISDGGGAADTQYF. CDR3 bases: TGTGCCATCAGTGATGGCGGGGGGGCCGCGGATACGCAGTATTTT.

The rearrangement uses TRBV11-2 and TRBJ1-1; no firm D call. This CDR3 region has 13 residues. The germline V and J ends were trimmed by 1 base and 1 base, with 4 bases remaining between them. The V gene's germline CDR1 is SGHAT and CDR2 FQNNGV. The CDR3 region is CASSLGRNTEAFF. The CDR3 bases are TGTGCCAGCAGCTTAGGCAGGAACACTGAAGCTTTCTTT.